A selection of T cell receptor beta chains follows, all from one sample in a study of cytomegalovirus exposure and HLA in healthy donors. Assay: immunoSEQ multiplex PCR; the TCRdb copy retains only in-frame clones and omits some. The profile shows roughly 200,000 clones, roughly 85% of them singletons. What was sequenced was PBMCs. The receptor source for this set is a woman aged 25 to 39 in good health and CMV-seropositive. CDR3s include the opening cysteine and the closing phenylalanine or tryptophan. Fields, in order: J gene, clone size, V gene, D gene, CDR3 protein, CDR3 DNA. A D gene is named only where the DNA matches it firmly. Clone sizes are given selectively: once, few, many, or a class where the clone is expanded.

>TRBJ2-1|-|TRBV4-1|TRBD1
CASSPGQGYNEQFF
TGCGCCAGCAGCCCGGGACAGGGGTATAATGAGCAGTTCTTC
>TRBJ1-2|once|TRBV4-1|-
CASRHLGTFRYGYTF
TGCGCCAGCAGACACCTAGGAACCTTTCGTTATGGCTACACCTTC
>TRBJ1-5|-|TRBV21-1|-
CASSKAGQGFNQPQHF
TGTGCCAGCAGCAAAGCGGGACAGGGTTTCAATCAGCCCCAGCATTTT
>TRBJ2-7|-|TRBV5-5|TRBD2
CASSHYGLAGRSYEQYF
TGTGCCAGCAGCCACTACGGACTAGCGGGAAGATCGTACGAGCAGTACTTC
>TRBJ2-2|few|TRBV23-1|TRBD1
CASSLADRGQNTGELFF
TGCGCCAGCAGTCTAGCCGACAGGGGCCAAAACACCGGGGAGCTGTTTTTT
>TRBJ1-5|-|TRBV4-3|-
CASSQDRSGGSQPQHF
TGCGCCAGCAGCCAAGATCGGTCCGGGGGGAGTCAGCCCCAGCATTTT
>TRBJ1-6|few|TRBV19|-
CASRQEKNSPLHF
TGTGCCAGTAGACAGGAGAAAAATTCACCCCTCCACTTT
>TRBJ1-5|-|TRBV6-1|-
CASSEVGSDNNQPQHF
TGTGCCAGCAGTGAAGTCGGCAGCGATAACAATCAGCCCCAGCATTTT
>TRBJ2-5|-|TRBV29-1|TRBD2
CSVEIWLAGETQYF
TGCAGCGTTGAAATATGGCTAGCGGGAGAGACCCAGTACTTC
>TRBJ2-1|-|TRBV6-4|TRBD2
CASSEEGGLASYNEQFF
TGTGCCAGCAGTGAGGAGGGTGGACTAGCCAGCTACAATGAGCAGTTCTTC
>TRBJ1-1|-|TRBV7-9|-
CASSLEELPYAAFF
TGTGCCAGCAGCTTAGAAGAGTTGCCCTATGCAGCTTTCTTT
>TRBJ1-2|once|TRBV5-1|TRBD1
CASSLGQGYYGYTF
TGCGCCAGCAGCTTGGGACAGGGCTACTATGGCTACACCTTC
>TRBJ1-1|-|TRBV4-3|-
CASSQEPIRIEGAFF
TGCGCCAGCAGCCAAGAGCCCATCCGTATAGAGGGAGCTTTCTTT
>TRBJ2-7|-|TRBV27|-
CASSPSAGAPYEQYF
TGTGCCAGCAGTCCATCGGCGGGGGCTCCCTACGAGCAGTACTTC
>TRBJ1-6|once|TRBV5-6|-
CASSLLEDSPLHF
TGTGCCAGCAGCTTGCTGGAGGATTCACCCCTCCACTTT
>TRBJ2-5|-|TRBV7-9|-
CASSLTTQETQYF
TGTGCCAGCAGCTTAACGACTCAAGAGACCCAGTACTTC
>TRBJ2-3|-|TRBV11-2|-
CASSAARGSTDTQYF
TGTGCCAGCAGCGCGGCGCGGGGTAGCACAGATACGCAGTATTTT
>TRBJ1-5|-|TRBV5-5|-
CASSFLHSNQPQHF
TGTGCCAGCAGCTTCTTACATAGCAATCAGCCCCAGCATTTT
>TRBJ1-6|-|TRBV7-6|TRBD1
CASSQDRERPLHF
TGTGCCAGCAGCCAAGACAGGGAACGGCCCCTCCACTTT